The rows below give T cell receptor beta chains drawn from one sample of a study of blood T cells in healthy people across ages. TCRdb re-called the 5' RACE reads with MiXCR, one entry per CDR3 protein. This sample has around 1,100,000 distinct CDR3 sequences, with around two fifths found just once. The specimen was blood. The receptor set was obtained from a man younger than 35 in good health. Both conserved end residues are part of each CDR3. The D gene is left open where the match is weak. A row's size may be missing; if present it is once, few, many or a size class.

d_call	clone_size	j_call	v_call	cdr3_aa	cdr3_nt
NA	NA	TRBJ2-3	TRBV11-3	CASSRDSDTDTQYF	TGTGCCAGCAGCCGGGACTCCGACACAGATACGCAGTATTTT
NA	NA	TRBJ1-5	TRBV20-1	CSARVYGPNQLQHF	TGCAGTGCTAGAGTGTACGGACCCAATCAGCTCCAGCATTTT
NA	few	TRBJ1-2	TRBV3-1	CASSQGKKNYGYTF	TGTGCCAGCAGCCAAGGGAAGAAAAACTATGGCTACACCTTC
NA	few	TRBJ1-1	TRBV10-3	CAIWAGNTEAFF	TGTGCCATCTGGGCGGGGAACACTGAAGCTTTCTTT
TRBD2	NA	TRBJ2-7	TRBV4-3	CASSQDSGGAYNEQYF	TGCGCCAGCAGCCAAGACTCCGGGGGGGCATACAATGAGCAGTACTTC
TRBD1	NA	TRBJ1-4	TRBV7-6	CASSWGQGGTNEKLFF	TGTGCCAGCAGCTGGGGACAGGGAGGAACTAATGAAAAACTGTTTTTT
NA	once	TRBJ2-5	TRBV24-1	CATSRTTDGETQYF	TGTGCCACCAGCCGGACGACCGATGGGGAGACCCAGTACTTC
NA	few	TRBJ1-2	TRBV12-3/TRBV12-4	CASSLPLLGYTF	TGTGCCAGCAGTTTACCTTTATTAGGCTACACCTTC
TRBD1	NA	TRBJ2-2	TRBV10-3	CAINDRASGELFF	TGTGCCATCAACGACAGGGCTTCCGGGGAGCTGTTTTTT
NA	few	TRBJ2-3	TRBV15	CATSRAVGRTRTDTQYF	TGTGCCACCAGCAGAGCGGTAGGTCGAACCCGCACAGATACGCAGTATTTT
NA	few	TRBJ1-5	TRBV5-5	CASSLVGAGPQHF	TGTGCCAGCAGCTTGGTTGGCGCAGGGCCCCAGCATTTT